Below, one TCR beta chain is given with its context. Its target is not known. A TCRbeta library incorporating unique molecular identifiers was prepared. TCRdb re-called the PCR reads with MiXCR, one entry per CDR3 protein. The table lists approximately 350,000 distinct CDR3 sequences, 15% to 20% of them singletons. The sample belongs to a study of T-cell reconstitution after alpha-beta-depleted transplantation in children. Study-wide findings and caveats: Where alpha-beta T cells came from about two months after transplant was reportedly several hundred expanded graft clones. T-cell numbers and diversity, one year after transplant, stemmed largely from T cells that were newly produced.

Trimming removed 0 bases at V and 3 bases at J, with 9 bases between. Germline V gene sequence: CDR1 SGHVS, CDR2 FNYEAQ. The CDR3 totals 14 residues. The chain has TRBV7-6 and TRBJ2-7; D perhaps matches TRBD2 (6 bases). The source of this sequence is a male patient between 2 and 10 years old who had a stem cell transplant for acute lymphoblastic leukemia, so the T cells may come from the graft donor. The source was PBMCs, mostly from graft donor cells, collected 360 days after TCRalphabeta/CD19-depleted stem cell transplant. CDR3 nucleotides: TGTGCCAGCAGCTTAGCAGCGGAGGGCTACGAGCAGTACTTC. It specifies CASSLAAEGYEQYF.